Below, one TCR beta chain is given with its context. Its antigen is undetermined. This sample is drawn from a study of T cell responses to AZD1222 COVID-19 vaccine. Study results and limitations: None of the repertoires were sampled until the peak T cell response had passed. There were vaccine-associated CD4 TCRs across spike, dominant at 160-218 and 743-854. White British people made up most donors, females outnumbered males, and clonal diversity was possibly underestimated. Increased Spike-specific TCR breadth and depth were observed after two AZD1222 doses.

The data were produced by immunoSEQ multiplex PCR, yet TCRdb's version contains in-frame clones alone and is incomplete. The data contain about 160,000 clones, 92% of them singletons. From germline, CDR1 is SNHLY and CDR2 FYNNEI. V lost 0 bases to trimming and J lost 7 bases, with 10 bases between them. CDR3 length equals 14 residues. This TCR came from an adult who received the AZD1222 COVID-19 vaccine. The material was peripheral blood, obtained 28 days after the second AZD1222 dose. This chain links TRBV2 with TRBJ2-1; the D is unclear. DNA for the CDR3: TGTGCCAGCAGTGAAGCGCCGCGGCGGAATGAGCAGTTCTTC. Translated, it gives CASSEAPRRNEQFF.